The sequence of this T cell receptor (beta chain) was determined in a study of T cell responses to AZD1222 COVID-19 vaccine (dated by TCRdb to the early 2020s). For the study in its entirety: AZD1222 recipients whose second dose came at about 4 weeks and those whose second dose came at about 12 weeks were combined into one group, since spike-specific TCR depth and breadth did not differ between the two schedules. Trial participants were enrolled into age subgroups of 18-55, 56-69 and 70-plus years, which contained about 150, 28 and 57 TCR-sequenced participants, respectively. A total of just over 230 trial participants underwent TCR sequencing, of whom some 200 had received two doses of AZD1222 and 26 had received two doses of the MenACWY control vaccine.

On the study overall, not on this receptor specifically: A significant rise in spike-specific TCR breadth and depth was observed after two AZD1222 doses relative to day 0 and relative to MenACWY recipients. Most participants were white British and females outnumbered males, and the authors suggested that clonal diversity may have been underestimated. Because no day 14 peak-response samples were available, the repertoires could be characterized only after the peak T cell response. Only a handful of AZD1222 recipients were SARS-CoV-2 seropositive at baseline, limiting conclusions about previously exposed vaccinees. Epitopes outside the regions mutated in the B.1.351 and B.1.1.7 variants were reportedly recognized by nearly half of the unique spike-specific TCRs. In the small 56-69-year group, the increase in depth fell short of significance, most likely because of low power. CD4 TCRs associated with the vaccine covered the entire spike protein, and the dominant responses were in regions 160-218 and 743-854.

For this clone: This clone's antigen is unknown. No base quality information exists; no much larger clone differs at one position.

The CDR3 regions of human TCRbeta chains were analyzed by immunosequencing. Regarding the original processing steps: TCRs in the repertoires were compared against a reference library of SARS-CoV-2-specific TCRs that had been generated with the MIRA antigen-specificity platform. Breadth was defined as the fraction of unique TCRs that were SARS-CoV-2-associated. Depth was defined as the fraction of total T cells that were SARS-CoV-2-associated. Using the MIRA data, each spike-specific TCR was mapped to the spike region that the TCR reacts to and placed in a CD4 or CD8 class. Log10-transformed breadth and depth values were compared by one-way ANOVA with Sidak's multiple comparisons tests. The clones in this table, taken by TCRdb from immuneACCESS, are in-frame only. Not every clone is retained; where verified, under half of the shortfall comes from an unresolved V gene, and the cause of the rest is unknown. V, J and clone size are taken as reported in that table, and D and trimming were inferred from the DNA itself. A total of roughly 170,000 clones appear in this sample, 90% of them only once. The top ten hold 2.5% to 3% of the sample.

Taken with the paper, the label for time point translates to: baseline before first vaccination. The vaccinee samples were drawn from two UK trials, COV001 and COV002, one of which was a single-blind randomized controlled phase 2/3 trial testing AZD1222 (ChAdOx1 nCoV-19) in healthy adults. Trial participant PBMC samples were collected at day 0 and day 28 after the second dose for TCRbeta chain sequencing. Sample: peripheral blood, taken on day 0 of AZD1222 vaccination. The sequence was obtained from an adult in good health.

The CDR3 has the sequence CASSTQRDKGNTEAFF. The bases read TGTGCCAGTAGTACCCAGCGGGACAAAGGGAACACTGAAGCTTTCTTT. The rearrangement combines TRBV19 with TRBJ1-1; possibly the D gene is TRBD1, per 6 matching bases. CDR1 and CDR2 are read off the germline V gene (reference sequence) as LNHDA and SQIVND. At the junction V is shortened by 4 bases and J by 1 base, with 16 bases in between. Including the terminal cysteine and phenylalanine, the CDR3 comprises 16 residues. The sequence is cut down to CDR3 DNA, 48 bases in frame from base 1. The entire variable domain, with the stretches around the CDR3 drawn from the reference TRBV19 and TRBJ1-1 proteins, is DGGITQSPKYLFRKEGQNVTLSCEQNLNHDAMYWYRQDPGQGLRLIYYSQIVNDFQKGDIAEGYSVSREKKESFPLTVTSAQKNPTAFYLCASSTQRDKGNTEAFFGQGTRLTVV.